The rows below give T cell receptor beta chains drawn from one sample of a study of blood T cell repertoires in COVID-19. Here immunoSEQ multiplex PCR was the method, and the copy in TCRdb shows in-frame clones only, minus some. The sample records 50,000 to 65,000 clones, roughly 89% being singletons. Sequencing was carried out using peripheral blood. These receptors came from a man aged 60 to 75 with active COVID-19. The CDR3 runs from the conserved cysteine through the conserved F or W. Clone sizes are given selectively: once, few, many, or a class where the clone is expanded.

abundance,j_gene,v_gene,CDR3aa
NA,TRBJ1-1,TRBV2,CASRQLRGRRAEAFF
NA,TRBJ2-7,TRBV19,CASSPRTSGSRTSYEQYF
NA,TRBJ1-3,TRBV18,CASSPRDFSVNTIYF
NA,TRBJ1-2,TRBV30,CAWHSGQGGYGYTF
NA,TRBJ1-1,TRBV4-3,CASSPQGGETEAFF
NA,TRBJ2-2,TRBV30,CAYPGATGELFF
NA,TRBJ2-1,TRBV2,CATNLEVAGYNEQFF
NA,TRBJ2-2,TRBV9,CASSVGIAGGTGELFF
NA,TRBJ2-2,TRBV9,CASNPSGANTGELFF
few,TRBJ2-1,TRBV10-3,CAIIFSGIYNEQFF
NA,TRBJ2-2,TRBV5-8,CASSPVYSTGELFF
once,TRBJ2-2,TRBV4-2,CASSQELAATGELFF
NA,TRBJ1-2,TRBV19,CASSPQPRSLYSGYTF
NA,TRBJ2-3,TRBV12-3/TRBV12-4,CASSGDSTDTQYF
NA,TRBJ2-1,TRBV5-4,CASSSTTGGPGEQFF
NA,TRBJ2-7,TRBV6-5,CASSYGGGGYEQYF
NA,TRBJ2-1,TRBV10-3,CAISGGGRGSDNEQFF
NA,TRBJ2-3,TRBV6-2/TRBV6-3,CASSYVRAGSTDTQYF
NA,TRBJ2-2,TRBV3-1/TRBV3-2,CASSQGGGRGTGELFF
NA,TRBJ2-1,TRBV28,CASSLLRDSHNEQFF
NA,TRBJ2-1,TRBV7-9,CASSRAGGYYNEQFF
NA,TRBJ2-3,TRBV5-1,CASSPNAGRTDTQYF
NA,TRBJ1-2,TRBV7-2,CASSLEGTGKLVYGYTF
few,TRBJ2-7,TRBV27,CASSLRTSGRNEQYF
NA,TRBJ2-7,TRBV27,CASRSGGTYEQYF
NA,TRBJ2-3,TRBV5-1,CASSPGQGSDTQYF
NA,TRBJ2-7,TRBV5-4,CASSRVGASSYEQYF
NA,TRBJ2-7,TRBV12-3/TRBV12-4,CASSLSGYEQYF
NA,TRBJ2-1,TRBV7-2,CASSQSLAGLSNEQFF
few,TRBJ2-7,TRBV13,CASRETGTGTYEQYF
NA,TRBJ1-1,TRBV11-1,CASSLETGTTEAFF
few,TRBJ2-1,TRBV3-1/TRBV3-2,CASDRGGGAYNEQFF
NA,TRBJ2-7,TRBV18,CASSPDTYEQYF
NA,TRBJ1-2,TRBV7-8,CASSLLTEGQGAGGYTF
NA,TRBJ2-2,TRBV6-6,CASSRTGGNTGELFF
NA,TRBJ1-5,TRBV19,CASTRGGGGNQPQHF
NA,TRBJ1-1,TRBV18,CASSPGQGQTEAFF
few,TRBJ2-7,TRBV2,CASSEVSGSYEQYF
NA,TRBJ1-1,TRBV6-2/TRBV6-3,CASSPQLNTEAFF
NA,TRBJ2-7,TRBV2,CASRGLGWDEQYF
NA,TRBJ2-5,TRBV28,CASSYSGRRAQYF
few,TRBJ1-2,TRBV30,CAWSPTGTLYHGYTF
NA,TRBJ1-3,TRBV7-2,CASSLLGLSGDGTIYF
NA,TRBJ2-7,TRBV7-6,CASSAGEGFGYEQYF
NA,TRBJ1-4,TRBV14,CASSLTPTNEKLFF
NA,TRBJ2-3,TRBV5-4,CASSERTSGKDTQYF
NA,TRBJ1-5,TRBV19,CASTRLGKDSNQPQHF
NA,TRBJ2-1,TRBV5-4,CASSSRTSGSRGEQFF
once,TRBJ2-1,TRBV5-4,CASSLVSGRPYEQFF
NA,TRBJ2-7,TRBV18,CASSLGTSGSREQYF
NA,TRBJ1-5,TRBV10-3,CAIADRYNQPQHF
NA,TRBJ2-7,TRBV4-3,CASSQDPGTGYEQYF
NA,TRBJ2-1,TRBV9,CASSYIAGSSYNEQFF
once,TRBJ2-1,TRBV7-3,CASSLFGRGGAAPPHEQFF
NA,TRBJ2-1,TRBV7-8,CASSQPGQKVYNEQFF